This entry lists 25 T cell receptor beta chains sequenced from one sample in a study of tumor-infiltrating lymphocytes in primary liver carcinoma. The study co-extracted DNA and RNA from roughly 20-30 mg of unsorted bulk tissue. The researchers produced TCR beta cDNA from around 500 ng total RNA with a constant-region primer. Slightly modified ARM-PCR, run as three nested multiplex PCR rounds, produced the TCR beta libraries. Researchers ran the first two PCR rounds for approximately 10 cycles each with TRBV1-TRBV30 forward primers and a C-beta reverse primer. TCRdb independently ran MiXCR on the multiplex PCR reads; one entry per CDR3 protein. The table lists more than 100,000 distinct CDR3 sequences, around 70% of them singletons, with over 8% in the top ten. Sequencing was carried out using tumor-adjacent normal liver tissue. The origin of the receptors is a woman in her sixties with primary liver carcinoma and hepatitis B virus infection.

In its sample, this clonotype was seen a few times. Its ends do not fully match the called genes, so a read error is possible. The V and J genes are TRBV5-1 and TRBJ2-5; perhaps TRBD1 as D (6 bases). CDR3 size: 14 residues. The germline CDR1 and CDR2 sequences are SGHRS and YFSETQ. The CDR3, as DNA: TGCGCCAACAGCCAAGGACAGATCCAAGAGACCCAGTACTTC. Translation: CANSQGQIQETQYF.

As regards this clonotype: One end of the junction is discordant with germline, which a read error may explain. V gene TRBV5-4 combines with J gene TRBJ1-5, with a weak D call TRBD1 (5 bases). The germline CDR1 and CDR2 sequences are SGHNT and YYREEE (reference sequence). The CDR3 consists of 12 residues. CDR3 region: CTSSLDNQSQHF. In DNA, the CDR3 is TGTACCAGCAGCTTGGACAATCAGTCCCAGCATTTT.

Concerning this clonotype: Sequence at one end of the junction differs from germline and may be a read error. This chain joins TRBV7-9 and TRBJ1-5; 10 bases match TRBD1. CDR1 is SEHNR and CDR2 is FQNEAQ in the germline V gene (reference sequence). The CDR3 contains 15 residues. The CDR3 DNA reads as TGTGCCAGCAGCAAAACGACAGGGGGCAATCAGCCCCAGCTTTTT. This gives the protein CASSKTTGGNQPQLF.

Concerning this clonotype itself: One junction end does not reproduce the germline sequence, and a read error may be involved. CDR3 region: CDSSLWGGVYEQYF. Here the CDR3 DNA reads TGTGACAGCAGCTTATGGGGCGGGGTTTACGAGCAGTACTTC. The chain has TRBV11-2 and TRBJ2-7; D might be TRBD2 (6 bases). In germline, CDR1 is SGHAT, CDR2 FQNNGV. The CDR3 runs to 14 residues.

The rearrangement joins TRBV5-1 to TRBJ2-3; possible D gene TRBD2, 5 bases. CDR3 length equals 16 residues. CDR1 is SGHRS and CDR2 is YFSETQ in the germline V gene. Trimming pared 0 bases from V and 6 bases from J, leaving 17 bases between. CDR3 loop: CASSLAGTGRTDTQYF. The CDR3 DNA follows: TGCGCCAGCAGCTTGGCCGGAACGGGAAGGACGGATACGCAGTATTTT.

Details on this clonotype: A much larger clonotype is one base distant, so this may be a read error. The V gene is TRBV28, the J gene TRBJ1-2; no definite D call. The length of the CDR3 is 13 residues. Germline values: CDR1 MDHEN, CDR2 SYDVKM. Trimming stripped 8 bases from V and 0 bases from J, with 10 bases between. CDR3 residues: CASVWSPNYGYTF. CDR3 DNA: TGTGCCAGCGTATGGTCCCCTAACTATGGCTACACCTTC.

As for this clonotype: Since the CDR3 does not end with the conserved phenylalanine or tryptophan, this likely comes from a read error. No DNA is shown, since the ends of the CDR3 on it are uncertain; the CDR3 is the one TCRdb lists. The CDR3 is CSVEDPGGLDYGYTL. This chain links TRBV29-1 with TRBJ1-2. The germline V gene encodes CDR1 SQVTM and CDR2 ANQGSEA. The CDR3 region is 15 residues in length, termini included.

This chain joins TRBV9 and TRBJ2-3, with D perhaps matching TRBD2 (6 bases). Per the germline V gene, CDR1 is SGDLS and CDR2 is YYNGEE. V lost 4 bases and J lost 2, with 14 bases in between. This CDR3 region has 15 residues. CDR3 nucleotide sequence: TGTGCCAGCAGCCAAGGGACTCTCCACACAGATACGCAGTATTTT. Protein sequence: CASSQGTLHTDTQYF.

In the case of this clonotype: Here the CDR3 omits its conserved ending phenylalanine or tryptophan, so a read error is the likely source. The chain employs TRBV28 and TRBJ1-2; D gene unclear. Germline V gives CDR1 MDHEN, CDR2 SYDVKM. The CDR3 is 14 residues long. CDR3 DNA: TGTGCCAACAGTTTAGAGAGTTGGAACTATGGCTACACCATC. This sequence encodes CANSLESWNYGYTI.

A note on this clonotype: The junction and the germline gene differ at one end; a read error may be behind it. The chain has TRBV29-1 and TRBJ2-3; the D is unclear. Germline loops: CDR1 SQVTM, CDR2 ANQGSEA. This CDR3 spans 12 amino acids. The CDR3 spells CSADGGTDTQYF. In DNA, the CDR3 is TGCAGCGCTGACGGCGGCACTGATACGCAGTATTTT.

Only one count was recorded for this clonotype. One end of the junction fails to match germline, which may point to a read error. The chain employs TRBV11-2 and TRBJ1-2; D remains unclear. The CDR3 spans 15 residues. Germline V gene lookup returns CDR1 SGHAT and CDR2 FQNNGV. CDR3 region: CASSLDRVGAYDYTF. The CDR3 region has the DNA TGTGCCAGCAGCTTAGATCGTGTAGGCGCCTATGACTACACCTTC. Filled out from reference TRBV11-2 and TRBJ1-2, the complete variable domain reads EAGVAQSPRYKIIEKRQSVAFWCNPISGHATLYWYQQILGQGPKLLIQFQNNGVVDDSQLPKDRFSAERLKGVDSTLKIQPAKLEDSAVYLCASSLDRVGAYDYTFGSGTRLTVV.

The V gene is TRBV5-6, the J gene TRBJ2-2; tentative D call: TRBD1 (6 bases). CDR3 length equals 16 residues. V lost 8 bases, J lost 2 bases, and 19 bases lay in between. The germline CDR1 and CDR2 sequences are SGHDT and YYEEEE. The DNA of the CDR3 is TGTGCCAGTAGCATAATATTACAGGGAAACACCGGGGAGCTGTTTTTT. As protein: CASSIILQGNTGELFF. Combining the CDR3 with reference TRBV5-6 and TRBJ2-2 gives the whole variable domain DAGVTQSPTHLIKTRGQQVTLRCSPKSGHDTVSWYQQALGQGPQFIFQYYEEEERQRGNFPDRFSGHQFPNYSSELNVNALLLGDSALYLCASSIILQGNTGELFFGEGSRLTVL.

Worth noting for this clonotype: Since the CDR3 does not end with the conserved phenylalanine or tryptophan, this likely comes from a read error. The limits of the CDR3 on the DNA are not certain, so only TCRdb's listed CDR3 is given. The rearrangement joins TRBV7-8 to TRBJ1-1. CDR1 is SGHVS, CDR2 FQNEAQ, per germline. The length of the CDR3 is 14 amino acids, counting both ends. This chain's CDR3 is CAISLGGGTQSIFC.

This clonotype was picked up one time. Since a much larger clone is just one base distant, this may be a read error. This chain connects TRBV5-1 to TRBJ2-3, with D possibly being TRBD1 or TRBD2 (5 bases each). The germline gives CDR1 SGHRS, CDR2 YFSETQ. The CDR3 contains 16 residues. The DNA for the CDR3 is TGCGCCACCCGGGATGGGGCAGCGGAAAGCATAGATACGCAGTATTTT. It specifies CATRDGAAESIDTQYF.

This clonotype was observed a single time. Since a much larger clone is just one base distant, this may be a read error. The gene calls are TRBV5-1 and TRBJ2-2; tentatively, D is TRBD2 (5 bases). CDR1 and CDR2 (germline): SGHRS, YFSETQ. This CDR3 is built from 16 residues. The V end lost 5 bases, the J end lost 1 base, and 15 bases lay between the germline ends. This CDR3 reads CASRDSEGWNTGELFF. The CDR3 nucleotides are TGCGCCAGCAGGGATAGCGAGGGATGGAACACCGGGGAGCTGTTTTTT.

With respect to this clonotype: A read error may produce the germline difference seen at one junction end. V is TRBV30 and J is TRBJ1-5, with TRBD1 as a possible D gene (5 bases). The germline CDR1 and CDR2 sequences are GTSNPN and SVGIG (reference sequence). This CDR3 is built from 12 residues. CDR3 sequence (DNA): TGTGCCTGGAGCCAGGGCGGTCAGCTCCAGCACTTT. Amino acids: CAWSQGGQLQHF.

The chain recombines TRBV6-1 with TRBJ1-1; the D gene is possibly TRBD1 (5 bases). This CDR3 is built from 14 residues. V was clipped by 7 bases and J by 5 bases, with 17 bases between them. Germline CDR1 is MNHNS and CDR2 is SASEGT. Here the CDR3 DNA reads TGTGCCAGCAATCAGATAGGGTGGACAACTGAAGCTTTCTTT. It specifies CASNQIGWTTEAFF.

A remark on this clonotype: The junction departs from the called germline gene at one end, perhaps through a read error. The genes are TRBV6-1 and TRBJ2-5, with D possibly being TRBD1 (6 bases). Germline V CDR1 and CDR2: MNHNS, SASEGT. This CDR3 contains 14 residues. The CDR3 nucleotides read TGTGTCAGCCTTTTCTTTAACAGGGAAGAGATCCAGTACTTC. Amino acid sequence: CVSLFFNREEIQYF.

With regard to this clonotype: One end of the junction does not line up with germline, which may come from a read error. The chain joins TRBV7-8 to TRBJ2-1, with 9 bases aligning to TRBD2. Germline CDR1 and CDR2: SGHVS and FQNEAQ. The CDR3 is 16 residues long. The CDR3 spells CVSSAAPSGAYNKQFF. DNA of the CDR3: TGTGTCAGCAGCGCTGCCCCTAGCGGGGCTTACAATAAGCAGTTCTTC. Full variable domain (outside the CDR3, taken from reference TRBV7-8 and TRBJ2-1): GAGVSQSPRYKVAKRGQDVALRCDPISGHVSLFWYQQALGQGPEFLTYFQNEAQLDKSGLPSDRFFAERPEGSVSTLKIQRTQQEDSAVYLCVSSAAPSGAYNKQFFGPGTRLTVL.

A note on this clonotype: This may stem from a read error, because a much larger clone lies one nucleotide away. This chain connects TRBV5-1 to TRBJ2-1; 10 nucleotides agree with TRBD1. Germline assignment: CDR1 SGHRS and CDR2 YFSETQ. This CDR3 is 16 amino acids long. Here the CDR3 DNA reads TGCGCCAGCAGCTTGGGGACAGGGGGGTCCTACAATGTGCAGTTCTTC. Protein product: CASSLGTGGSYNVQFF.

This clonotype was counted between two and nine times. The J gene is TRBJ1-2, the V gene TRBV20-1; 9 bases align to TRBD1. The V gene's germline CDR1 is DFQATT and CDR2 SNEGSKA (reference sequence). The length of the CDR3 is 14 residues. After removal of 6 bases from V and 5 bases from J, the junction contained 10 bases not matched to a gene. The CDR3 nucleotides are TGCAGTGCCCATCCCGGGACAGGGTTGTATGGCTACACCTTC. Protein product: CSAHPGTGLYGYTF.

This clonotype was observed many times. The chain couples TRBV6-6 to TRBJ1-2; D might be TRBD1 (5 bases). CDR3 size: 18 residues. Germline CDR1 and CDR2: MNHNY and SVGAGI (reference sequence). V was trimmed by 2 bases and J by 8 bases, leaving 27 bases between them. For the CDR3, the DNA is TGTGCCAGCAGTTACCGCGCTAGGGGAGGAGATTCGGCAAAGGGCTACACCTTC. Residues: CASSYRARGGDSAKGYTF.

In this sample, this clonotype turned up a few times. A clone one base away is much larger, so this may be a read error. The V and J genes are TRBV12-3 or TRBV12-4 and TRBJ2-6; unclear D gene. There are 13 residues in the CDR3. The CDR3 coding sequence is TGTGCCGGCAGTTTTGCTGGGGCCAACGTCCTGACTTTC. Its translation is CAGSFAGANVLTF.

This clonotype was detected ten times or more. The rearrangement joins TRBV30 to TRBJ2-7; no definite D call. CDR1 and CDR2 (germline): GTSNPN, SVGIG (reference sequence). Trimming cost V 2 bases and J 4 bases, with 15 bases left between them. The CDR3 totals 14 residues. The CDR3 region has the DNA TGTGCCTGGAGTCGTCGGATCAACCAGTACGAGCAGTACTTC. The encoded protein is CAWSRRINQYEQYF. Full variable domain (remainder filled in from reference TRBV30 and TRBJ2-7): SQTIHQWPATLVQPVGSPLSLECTVEGTSNPNLYWYRQAAGRGLQLLFYSVGIGQISSEVPQNLSASRPQDRQFILSSKKLLLSDSGFYLCAWSRRINQYEQYFGPGTRLTVT.

To note about this clonotype: The CDR3 carries no conserved terminal phenylalanine or tryptophan, so it likely arises from a read error. No DNA is shown, since the ends of the CDR3 on it are uncertain; the CDR3 is the one TCRdb lists. This chain links TRBV6-2 or TRBV6-3 with TRBJ2-7. CDR1 is MNHEY and CDR2 is SVGEGT in the germline V gene. The CDR3 spans 10 residues, counting both ends. CDR3 region: CASRDYEQYL.